The rows below give T cell receptor beta chains drawn from one sample of a study of shared clonotypes between healthy human individuals. TCRdb's copy holds only in-frame clones and misses some; the assay was immunoSEQ multiplex PCR. The sample records millions of clones, over 85% being singletons. Sequenced material: naive CD4+ T cells sorted from blood. These receptors all come from a man aged 18 to 29 in good health. Each CDR3 is given with its conserved first and last residue. D genes are given only for firm matches. Size is stated for part of the rows, as once, few or many counts, or as a class when the clone is expanded.

v_gene	abundance	j_gene	d_gene	CDR3nt	CDR3aa
TRBV5-1	-	TRBJ2-7	-	TGCGCCAGCAGCTTGGATGGCACCAGCTACGAGCAGTACTTC	CASSLDGTSYEQYF
TRBV6-5	-	TRBJ1-5	TRBD1	TGTGCCAGCAGGCTACAGGGGGCCAATCAGCCCCAGCATTTT	CASRLQGANQPQHF
TRBV9	-	TRBJ2-3	-	TGTGCCAGCAGCGTAGAGTCCGATACGCAGTATTTT	CASSVESDTQYF
TRBV18	-	TRBJ2-3	TRBD1	TGTGCCAGCTCACCGGGACAGGGAAACACAGATACGCAGTATTTT	CASSPGQGNTDTQYF
TRBV5-1	once	TRBJ2-3	TRBD2	TGCGCCAGCAGCAGCCCTAGCGGGAAGAGCACAGATACGCAGTATTTT	CASSSPSGKSTDTQYF
TRBV7-8	once	TRBJ2-7	-	TGTGCCAGCAGCCAACGGGACGGAGGGACCGAGCAGTACTTC	CASSQRDGGTEQYF
TRBV7-9	once	TRBJ2-1	-	TGTGCCAGCAGCTTAGGCCAAAGTGGGCAGTTCTTC	CASSLGQSGQFF
TRBV5-4	-	TRBJ2-7	TRBD1	TGTGCCAGCAGCCTAACCCCGGGACAGGGTTTCGAGCAGTACTTC	CASSLTPGQGFEQYF
TRBV4-1	-	TRBJ1-1	-	TGCGCCAGCAGCCAAGTCGCGACAGTGAACACTGAAGCTTTCTTT	CASSQVATVNTEAFF
TRBV25-1	-	TRBJ2-1	-	TGTGCCAGCAGTGAAACAGGACCGTCCTACAATGAGCAGTTCTTC	CASSETGPSYNEQFF
TRBV4-1	-	TRBJ1-5	-	TGCGCCAGCAGCCAAGAAGTAGACAGAGATCAGCCCCAGCATTTT	CASSQEVDRDQPQHF
TRBV28	-	TRBJ2-5	TRBD2	TGTGCCAGCCTTTTCCGACTAGCGGGGGGACAAGAGACCCAGTACTTC	CASLFRLAGGQETQYF
TRBV9	-	TRBJ1-3	-	TGTGCCAGCAGCGTAGGGGGGTACGCTGGAAACACCATATATTTT	CASSVGGYAGNTIYF
TRBV7-2	-	TRBJ2-5	-	TGTGCCAGCAGCTTAGCGGGGGTTCAAGAGACCCAGTACTTC	CASSLAGVQETQYF